Reported below is one T cell receptor (beta chain). These data come from a study of T cells of healthy individuals. Germline V gene data show CDR1 as LGHDT and CDR2 as YNNKEL (reference sequence). Trimming removed 4 bases at V and 3 bases at J, with 13 bases between. The CDR3 spans 15 residues. TCRdb used MiXCR to reprocess the 5' RACE reads, holding one entry per CDR3 protein. The sample includes about 63,000 distinct CDR3 sequences, 15% to 20% seen only once; the top ten take about 4.4%. The chain is built from TRBV3-1 and TRBJ1-5, with D unresolved. This clonotype originated in a human donor in good health. CDR3 protein: CASSPSPPANQPQHF. Here the CDR3 DNA reads TGTGCCAGCAGCCCCTCCCCCCCCGCCAATCAGCCCCAGCATTTT.